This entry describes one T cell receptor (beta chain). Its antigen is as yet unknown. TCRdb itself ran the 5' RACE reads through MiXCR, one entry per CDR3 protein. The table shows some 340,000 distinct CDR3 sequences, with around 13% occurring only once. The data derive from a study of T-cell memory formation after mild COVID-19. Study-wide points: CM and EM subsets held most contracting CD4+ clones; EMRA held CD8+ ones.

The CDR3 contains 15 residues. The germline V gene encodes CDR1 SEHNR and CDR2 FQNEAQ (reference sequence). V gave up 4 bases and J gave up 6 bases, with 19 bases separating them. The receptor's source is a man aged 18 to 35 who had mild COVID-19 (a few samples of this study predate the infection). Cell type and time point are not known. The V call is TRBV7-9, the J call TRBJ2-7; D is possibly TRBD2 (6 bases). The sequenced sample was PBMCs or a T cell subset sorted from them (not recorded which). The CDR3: CASSSPSRLVPEQYF. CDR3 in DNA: TGTGCCAGCAGCTCCCCTTCTCGACTAGTACCCGAGCAGTACTTC. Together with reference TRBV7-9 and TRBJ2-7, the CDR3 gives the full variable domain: DTGVSQNPRHKITKRGQNVTFRCDPISEHNRLYWYRQTLGQGPEFLTYFQNEAQLEKSRLLSDRFSAERPKGSFSTLEIQRTEQGDSAMYLCASSSPSRLVPEQYFGPGTRLTVT.